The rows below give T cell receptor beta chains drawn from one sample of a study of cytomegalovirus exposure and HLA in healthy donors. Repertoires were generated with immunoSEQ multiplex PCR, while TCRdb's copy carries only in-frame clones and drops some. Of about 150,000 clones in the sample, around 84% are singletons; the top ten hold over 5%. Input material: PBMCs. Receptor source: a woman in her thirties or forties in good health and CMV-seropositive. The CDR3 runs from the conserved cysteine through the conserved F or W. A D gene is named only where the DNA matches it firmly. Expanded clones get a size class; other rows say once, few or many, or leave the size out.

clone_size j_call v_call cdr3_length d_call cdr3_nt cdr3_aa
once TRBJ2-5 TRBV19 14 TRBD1 TGTGCCAGTAGTATGAGGACAGGGGGAGAGACCCAGTACTTC CASSMRTGGETQYF
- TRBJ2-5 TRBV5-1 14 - TGCGCCAGCAGCTTGGATTTTAGCGAAGAGACCCAGTACTTC CASSLDFSEETQYF
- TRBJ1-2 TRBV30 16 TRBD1 TGTGCCTGGAGTGTACAGTCCGGGACAGCTAACTATGGCTACACCTTC CAWSVQSGTANYGYTF
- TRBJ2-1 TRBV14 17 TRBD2 TGTGCCAGCAGCCGCCCACTCGGGACTAGCGGAAACAATGAGCAGTTCTTC CASSRPLGTSGNNEQFF
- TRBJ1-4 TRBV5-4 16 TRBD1 TGTGCCAGCAGCTCCCGGGACAGTGCAACTAATGAAAAACTGTTTTTT CASSSRDSATNEKLFF
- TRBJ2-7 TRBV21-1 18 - TGTGCCAGCAGCAAAGCGCCCCAAAAAGTAAAGGACACCTACGAGCAGTACTTC CASSKAPQKVKDTYEQYF
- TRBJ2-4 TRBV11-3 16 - TGTGCCAGCAGCTTAAATTCTGGTGAGGCCAAAAACATTCAGTACTTC CASSLNSGEAKNIQYF
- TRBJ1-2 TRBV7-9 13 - TGTGCCAGCAGCGGGAGACCTAACTATGGCTACACCTTC CASSGRPNYGYTF
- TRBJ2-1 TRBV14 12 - TGTGCCAGCAGCCAAGATTGGGGACAACAGTTCTTC CASSQDWGQQFF
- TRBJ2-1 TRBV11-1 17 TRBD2 TGTGCCAGCAGCTTAGGGGGGGGAATCGACCTACAGAATGAGCAGTTCTTC CASSLGGGIDLQNEQFF
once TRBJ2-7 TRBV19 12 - TGTGCCAGTAGCGGGTCCCCTTACGAGCAGTACTTC CASSGSPYEQYF
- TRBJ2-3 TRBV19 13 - TGTGCCAGTAGTATTCTAGTACAAGATACGCAGTATTTT CASSILVQDTQYF
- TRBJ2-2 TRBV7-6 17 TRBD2 TGTGCCAGCAGCTTAGGACTAGCGGGAGTAAGGACCGGGGAGCTGTTTTTT CASSLGLAGVRTGELFF
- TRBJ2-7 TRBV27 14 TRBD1 TGTGCCAGCAGTTACGGGACAGGGTCCTACGAGCAGTACTTC CASSYGTGSYEQYF
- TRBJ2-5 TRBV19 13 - TGTGCCACGTGCCCTCGGAGCCAAGAGACCCAGTACTTC CATCPRSQETQYF
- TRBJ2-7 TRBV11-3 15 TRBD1 TGTGCCAGCAGCCCGGACAGGCTTAGGGGCAACGAGCAGTACTTC CASSPDRLRGNEQYF
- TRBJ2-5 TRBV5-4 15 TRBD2 TGTGCCAGCAGCGGGGGGACTAGCGGGAGGGAGACCCAGTACTTC CASSGGTSGRETQYF
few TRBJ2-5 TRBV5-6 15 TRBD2 TGTGCCAGCAGCTTTGGACTAGCGGGACAAGAGACCCAGTACTTC CASSFGLAGQETQYF
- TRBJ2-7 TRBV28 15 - TGTGCCAGCAGTTTACTCACATCGGACTGGGGAGAGCAGTACTTC CASSLLTSDWGEQYF
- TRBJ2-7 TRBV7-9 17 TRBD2 TGTGCCAGCAGCTTAGCATCTCCCCTAGCGGAAGCCTACGAGCAGTACTTC CASSLASPLAEAYEQYF
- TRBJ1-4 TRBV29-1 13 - TGCAGCGTTGAGGGGCACTCCGACGAAAAACTGTTTTTT CSVEGHSDEKLFF
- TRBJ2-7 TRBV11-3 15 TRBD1 TGTGCCAGCAGCTCCCGCCGGGACAGGACCCACGAGCAGTACTTC CASSSRRDRTHEQYF
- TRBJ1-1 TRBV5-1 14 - TGCGCCAGCAGCCCGGGGGTATATGACACTGAAGCTTTCTTT CASSPGVYDTEAFF
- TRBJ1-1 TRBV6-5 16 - TGTGCCAGCAGTTACGCCTCAGGGAGGGGAAACACTGAAGCTTTCTTT CASSYASGRGNTEAFF
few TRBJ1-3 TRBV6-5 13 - TGTGCCAGCAGTTATAGCTCTGGAAACACCATATATTTT CASSYSSGNTIYF
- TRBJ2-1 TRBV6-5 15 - TGTGCCAGCAGATTCGGGATCAGCTCCTACAATGAGCAGTTCTTC CASRFGISSYNEQFF
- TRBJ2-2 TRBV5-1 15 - TGCGCCAGCAGCTTGGTGGCAGGGGTGACCGGGGAGCTGTTTTTT CASSLVAGVTGELFF
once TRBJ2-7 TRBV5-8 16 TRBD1 TGTGCCAGCAGAAATCGACAGGGGTTTCTTTCCTACGAGCAGTACTTC CASRNRQGFLSYEQYF
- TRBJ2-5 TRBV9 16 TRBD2 TGTGCCAGCAGCACCAGTACTAGCGGGAATTACGAGACCCAGTACTTC CASSTSTSGNYETQYF